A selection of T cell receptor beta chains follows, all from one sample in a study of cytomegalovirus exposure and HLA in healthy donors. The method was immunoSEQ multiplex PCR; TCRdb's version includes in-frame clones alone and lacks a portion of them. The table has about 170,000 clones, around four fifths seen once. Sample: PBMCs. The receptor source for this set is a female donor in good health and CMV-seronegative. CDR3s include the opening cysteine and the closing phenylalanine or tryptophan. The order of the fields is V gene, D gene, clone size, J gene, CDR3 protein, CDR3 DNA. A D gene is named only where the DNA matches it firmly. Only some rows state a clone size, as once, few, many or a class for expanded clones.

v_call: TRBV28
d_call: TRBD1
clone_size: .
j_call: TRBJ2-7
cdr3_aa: CASSFPGQAYEQYF
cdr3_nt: TGTGCCAGCAGTTTCCCGGGACAGGCCTACGAGCAGTACTTC

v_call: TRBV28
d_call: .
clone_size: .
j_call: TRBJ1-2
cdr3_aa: CASSLEGPGSGYTF
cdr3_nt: TGTGCCAGCAGTTTGGAGGGACCAGGGTCGGGCTACACCTTC

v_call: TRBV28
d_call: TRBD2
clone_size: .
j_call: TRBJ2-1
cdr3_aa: CASRAGVAYNEQFF
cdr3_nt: TGTGCCAGCAGGGCGGGAGTCGCCTACAATGAGCAGTTCTTC

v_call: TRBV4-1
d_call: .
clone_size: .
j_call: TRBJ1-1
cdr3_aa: CASSQVVRDTEAFF
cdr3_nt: TGCGCCAGCAGCCAAGTTGTCCGAGACACTGAAGCTTTCTTT

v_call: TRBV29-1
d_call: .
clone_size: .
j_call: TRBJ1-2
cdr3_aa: CSVVDLNGGYGYTF
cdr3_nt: TGCAGCGTTGTTGATTTGAACGGAGGCTATGGCTACACCTTC

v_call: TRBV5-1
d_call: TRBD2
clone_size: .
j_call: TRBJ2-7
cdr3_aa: CASSPGTSSEQYF
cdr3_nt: TGCGCCAGCAGCCCGGGGACTAGCAGCGAGCAGTACTTC

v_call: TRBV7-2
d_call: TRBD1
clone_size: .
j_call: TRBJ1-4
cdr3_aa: CASSALGGEPHEKLFF
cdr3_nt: TGTGCCAGCAGCGCCCTAGGGGGCGAACCTCATGAAAAACTGTTTTTT

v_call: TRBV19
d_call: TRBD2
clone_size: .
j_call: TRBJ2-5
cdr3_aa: CATRARTSGRAGETQYF
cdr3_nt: TGTGCCACCCGCGCCCGGACTAGCGGGAGGGCCGGGGAGACCCAGTACTTC

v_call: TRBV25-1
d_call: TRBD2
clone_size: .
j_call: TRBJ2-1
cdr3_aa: CASSGGTSGGNSYNEQFF
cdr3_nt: TGTGCCAGCAGTGGGGGGACTAGCGGGGGGAATTCCTACAATGAGCAGTTCTTC

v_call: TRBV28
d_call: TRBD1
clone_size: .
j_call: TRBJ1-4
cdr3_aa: CASAGDRGVGLEKLFF
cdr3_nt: TGTGCCAGCGCCGGGGACAGGGGTGTCGGTTTGGAAAAACTGTTTTTT

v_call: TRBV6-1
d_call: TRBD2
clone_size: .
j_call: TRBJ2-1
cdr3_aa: CASSDRTSGRHEQFF
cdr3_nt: TGTGCCAGCAGTGATCGGACTAGCGGGAGGCATGAGCAGTTCTTC

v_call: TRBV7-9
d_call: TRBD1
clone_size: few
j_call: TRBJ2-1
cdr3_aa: CASSTPGTGGNEQFF
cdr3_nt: TGTGCCAGCAGCACCCCCGGGACAGGGGGCAATGAGCAGTTCTTC

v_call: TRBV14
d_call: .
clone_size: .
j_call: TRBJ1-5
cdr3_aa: CASSQVRTWVCGQPQHF
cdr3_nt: TGTGCCAGCAGCCAAGTAAGAACCTGGGTTTGCGGTCAGCCCCAGCATTTT

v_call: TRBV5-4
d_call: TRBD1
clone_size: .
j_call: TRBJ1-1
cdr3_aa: CASSLTSSDRDEAFF
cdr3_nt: TGTGCCAGCAGCCTGACGTCGTCTGACAGGGATGAAGCTTTCTTT

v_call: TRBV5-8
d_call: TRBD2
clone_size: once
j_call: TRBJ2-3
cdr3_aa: CASSLGASGRTDTQYF
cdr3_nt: TGTGCCAGCAGCTTGGGGGCTAGCGGGAGGACAGATACGCAGTATTTT

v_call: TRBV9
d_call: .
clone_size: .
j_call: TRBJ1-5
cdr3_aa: CASSVSESIEGTPQHF
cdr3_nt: TGTGCCAGCAGCGTAAGTGAGTCCATCGAGGGTACGCCCCAGCATTTT

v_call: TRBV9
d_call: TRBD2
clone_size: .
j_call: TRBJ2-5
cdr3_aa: CASSVGASGGPQETQYF
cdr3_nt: TGTGCCAGCAGCGTAGGAGCTAGCGGGGGGCCCCAAGAGACCCAGTACTTC

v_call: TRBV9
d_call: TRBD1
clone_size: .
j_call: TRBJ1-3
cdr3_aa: CASSVEQGARGNTIYF
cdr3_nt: TGTGCCAGCAGCGTGGAACAGGGGGCGAGGGGAAACACCATATATTTT

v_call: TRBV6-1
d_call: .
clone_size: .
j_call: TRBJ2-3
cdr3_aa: CASSEAIGGSTDTQYF
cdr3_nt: TGTGCCAGCAGTGAAGCGATTGGCGGTAGCACAGATACGCAGTATTTT

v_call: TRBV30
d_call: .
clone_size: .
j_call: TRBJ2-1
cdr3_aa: CAWDWIGNEQFF
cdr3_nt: TGTGCCTGGGACTGGATTGGGAATGAGCAGTTCTTC

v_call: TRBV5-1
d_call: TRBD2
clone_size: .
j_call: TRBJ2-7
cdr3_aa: CASSPGLAGFEQYF
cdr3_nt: TGCGCCAGCTCACCGGGACTAGCGGGGTTTGAGCAGTACTTC

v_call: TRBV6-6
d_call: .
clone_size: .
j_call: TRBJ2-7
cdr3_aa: CASISGAYEQYF
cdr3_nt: TGTGCCAGCATATCGGGGGCCTACGAGCAGTACTTC

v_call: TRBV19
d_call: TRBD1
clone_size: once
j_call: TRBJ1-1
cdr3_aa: CASRTPTGLGTEAFF
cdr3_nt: TGTGCCAGTAGAACGCCGACAGGGCTGGGAACTGAAGCTTTCTTT

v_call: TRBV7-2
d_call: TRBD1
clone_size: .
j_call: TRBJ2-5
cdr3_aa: CASSQDRARETQYF
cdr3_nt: TGTGCCAGCAGCCAGGACAGGGCGAGGGAGACCCAGTACTTC

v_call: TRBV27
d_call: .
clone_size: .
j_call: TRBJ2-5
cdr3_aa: CASSFLGERETQYF
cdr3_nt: TGTGCCAGCAGTTTCCTCGGGGAGAGGGAGACCCAGTACTTC

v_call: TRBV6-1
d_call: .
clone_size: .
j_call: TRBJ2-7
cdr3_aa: CASSPRQGTSYEQYF
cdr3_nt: TGTGCCAGCAGTCCCCGCCAGGGGACCTCATACGAGCAGTACTTC

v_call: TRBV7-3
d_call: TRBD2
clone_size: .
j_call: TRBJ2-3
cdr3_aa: CASSYSSAGSTDTQYF
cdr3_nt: TGTGCCAGCAGCTACTCTTCAGCGGGGAGCACAGATACGCAGTATTTT

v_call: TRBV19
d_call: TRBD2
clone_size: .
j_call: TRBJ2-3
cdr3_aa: CASSFTSGISTDTQYF
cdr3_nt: TGTGCCAGTAGTTTTACTAGCGGAATAAGCACAGATACGCAGTATTTT

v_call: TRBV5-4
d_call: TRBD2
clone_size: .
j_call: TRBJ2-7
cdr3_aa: CASSTTGTSGDEQYF
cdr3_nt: TGTGCCAGCAGCACCACCGGGACTAGCGGGGACGAGCAGTACTTC

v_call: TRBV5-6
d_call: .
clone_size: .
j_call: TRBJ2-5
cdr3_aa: CASSLSFLGLGAQETQYF
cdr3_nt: TGTGCCAGCAGCTTGTCTTTTTTGGGGCTTGGGGCCCAAGAGACCCAGTACTTC

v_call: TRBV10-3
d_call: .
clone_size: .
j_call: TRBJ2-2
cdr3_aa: CAIRLPGTGELFF
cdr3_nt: TGTGCCATCAGACTACCCGGGACCGGGGAGCTGTTTTTT

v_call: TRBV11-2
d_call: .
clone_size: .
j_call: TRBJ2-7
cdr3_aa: CASTGSPPPAKEQYF
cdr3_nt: TGTGCCAGCACCGGGTCTCCGCCACCGGCTAAAGAGCAGTACTTC

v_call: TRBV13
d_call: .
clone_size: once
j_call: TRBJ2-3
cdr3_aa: CASSPRVAGLDTQYF
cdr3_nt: TGTGCCAGCAGCCCGAGGGTTGCGGGACTAGATACGCAGTATTTT

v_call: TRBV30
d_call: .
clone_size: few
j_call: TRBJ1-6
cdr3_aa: CAWSGGPGGSPLHF
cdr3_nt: TGTGCCTGGAGTGGGGGACCCGGGGGTTCACCCCTCCACTTT

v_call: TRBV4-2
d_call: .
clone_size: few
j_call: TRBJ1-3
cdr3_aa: CASSQHSSGNTIYF
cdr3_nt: TGTGCCAGCAGCCAACACTCCTCTGGAAACACCATATATTTT

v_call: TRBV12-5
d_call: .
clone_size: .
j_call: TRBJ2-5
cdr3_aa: CASGLVRETQYF
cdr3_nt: TGTGCTAGTGGTTTGGTTAGAGAGACCCAGTACTTC

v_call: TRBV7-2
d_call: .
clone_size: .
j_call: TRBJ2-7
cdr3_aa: CASSLRTGLDYEQYF
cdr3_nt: TGTGCCAGCAGCTTGCGAACCGGACTCGACTACGAGCAGTACTTC

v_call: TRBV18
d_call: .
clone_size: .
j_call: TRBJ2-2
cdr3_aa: CASSPPLALANTGELFF
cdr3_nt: TGTGCCAGCTCACCACCTCTAGCGCTCGCGAACACCGGGGAGCTGTTTTTT

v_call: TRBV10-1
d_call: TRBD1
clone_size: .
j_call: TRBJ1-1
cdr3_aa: CASSERQGVTEAFF
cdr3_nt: TGCGCCAGCAGTGAGAGACAGGGGGTGACTGAAGCTTTCTTT

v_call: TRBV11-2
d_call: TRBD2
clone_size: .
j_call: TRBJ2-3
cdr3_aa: CASSSRLLAGADTQYF
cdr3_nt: TGTGCCAGCAGCTCCCGACTACTAGCGGGAGCAGATACGCAGTATTTT

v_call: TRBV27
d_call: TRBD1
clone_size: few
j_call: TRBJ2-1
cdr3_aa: CASKKPGQGYNEQFF
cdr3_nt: TGTGCCAGCAAGAAGCCGGGACAGGGGTACAATGAGCAGTTCTTC

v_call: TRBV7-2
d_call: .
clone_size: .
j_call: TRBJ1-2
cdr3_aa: CASSPQNYGYTF
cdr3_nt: TGTGCCAGCAGTCCACAGAACTATGGCTACACCTTC

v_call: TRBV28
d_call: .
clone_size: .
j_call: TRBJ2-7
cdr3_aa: CASKAPRVPYEQYF
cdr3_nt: TGTGCCAGTAAGGCCCCCAGGGTTCCCTACGAGCAGTACTTC

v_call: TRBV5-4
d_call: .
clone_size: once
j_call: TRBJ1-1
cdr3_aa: CASSLEPESDTEAFF
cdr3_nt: TGTGCCAGCAGCTTGGAGCCGGAGTCGGACACTGAAGCTTTCTTT

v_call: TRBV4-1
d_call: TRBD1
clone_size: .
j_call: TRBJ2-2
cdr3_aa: CASSRQGRGGELFF
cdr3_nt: TGCGCCAGCAGCCGACAGGGGCGTGGCGGGGAGCTGTTTTTT

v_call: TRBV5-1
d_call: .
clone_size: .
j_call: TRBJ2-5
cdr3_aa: CASSLEGNPQETQYF
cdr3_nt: TGCGCCAGCAGCTTGGAGGGGAACCCGCAAGAGACCCAGTACTTC

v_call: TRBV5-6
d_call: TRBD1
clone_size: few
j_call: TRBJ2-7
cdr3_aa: CASSLGRTGQGREQYF
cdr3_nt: TGTGCCAGCAGCTTGGGTAGGACAGGGCAGGGACGTGAGCAGTACTTC

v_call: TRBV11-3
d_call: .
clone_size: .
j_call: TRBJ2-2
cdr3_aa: CASSSGGLGGELFF
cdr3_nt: TGTGCCAGCAGCTCAGGGGGGTTGGGCGGGGAGCTGTTTTTT

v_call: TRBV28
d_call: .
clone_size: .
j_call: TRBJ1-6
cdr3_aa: CASSLFSSRRDSPLHF
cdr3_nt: TGTGCCAGCAGTTTATTTTCTTCCCGACGGGATTCACCCCTCCACTTT

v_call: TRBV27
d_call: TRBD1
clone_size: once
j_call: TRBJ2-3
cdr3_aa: CASSFPTGGIGDTQYF
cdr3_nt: TGTGCCAGCAGTTTCCCCACAGGGGGCATTGGAGATACGCAGTATTTT

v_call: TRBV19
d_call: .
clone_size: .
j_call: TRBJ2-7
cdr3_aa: CASRSPYEQYF
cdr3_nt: TGTGCCAGTAGATCCCCTTACGAGCAGTACTTC

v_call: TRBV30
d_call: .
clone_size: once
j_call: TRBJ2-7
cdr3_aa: CAWSGSGYEQYF
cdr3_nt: TGTGCCTGGAGTGGTTCGGGCTACGAGCAGTACTTC

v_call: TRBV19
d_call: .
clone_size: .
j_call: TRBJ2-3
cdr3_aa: CATSGLDTQYF
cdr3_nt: TGTGCCACCTCGGGACTTGATACGCAGTATTTT